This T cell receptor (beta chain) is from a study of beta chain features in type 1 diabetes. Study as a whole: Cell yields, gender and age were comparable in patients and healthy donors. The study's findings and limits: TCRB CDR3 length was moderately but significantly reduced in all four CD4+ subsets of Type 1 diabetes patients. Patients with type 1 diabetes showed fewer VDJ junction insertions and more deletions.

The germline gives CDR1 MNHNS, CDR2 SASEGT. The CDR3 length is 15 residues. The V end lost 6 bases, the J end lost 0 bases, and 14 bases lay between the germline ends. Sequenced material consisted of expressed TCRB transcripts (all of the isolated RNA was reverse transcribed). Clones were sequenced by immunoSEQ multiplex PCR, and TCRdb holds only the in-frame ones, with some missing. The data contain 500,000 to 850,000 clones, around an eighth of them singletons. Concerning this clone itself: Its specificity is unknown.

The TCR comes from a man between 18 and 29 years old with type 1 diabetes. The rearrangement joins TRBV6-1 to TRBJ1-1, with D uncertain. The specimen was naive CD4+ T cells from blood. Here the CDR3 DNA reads TGTGCCAGCAGGCCTCCGTATAGTATGAACACTGAAGCTTTCTTT. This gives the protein CASRPPYSMNTEAFF.